Shown below are 2 T cell receptor beta chains from a single sample sequenced in a study of T cell responses to AZD1222 COVID-19 vaccine. TCRdb's table, derived via immunoSEQ multiplex PCR, lists solely in-frame clones and lacks some. The sample comprises 100,000 to 150,000 clones, roughly nine tenths of which are singletons, and under 4.5% rests with the top ten. The input for sequencing was peripheral blood, taken on day 0 of AZD1222 vaccination. These receptors were collected from an adult in good health.

This chain joins TRBV7-2 and TRBJ2-1, with 11 positions matching TRBD2. Looked up from germline, CDR1 is SGHTA and CDR2 is FQGNSA. J gave up 3 bases and V 5 bases, and 6 bases lay outside the gene matches. The length of the CDR3 is 16 residues. CDR3 in DNA: TGTGCCAGCAGCCTCAGACTAGCGGGGAACTACAATGAGCAGTTCTTC. Translation gives CASSLRLAGNYNEQFF.

The chain recombines TRBV7-8 with TRBJ1-1, with TRBD1 as a possible D gene (6 bases). From germline, CDR1 is SGHVS and CDR2 FQNEAQ. V was cut by 1 base and J by 7 bases, with 13 bases left in between. CDR3 size: 14 residues. CDR3 residues: CASSLGDTGFEAFF. The CDR3 DNA sequence: TGTGCCAGCAGCTTAGGGGACACGGGCTTTGAAGCTTTCTTT.